The rows below give T cell receptor beta chains drawn from one sample of a study of T-cell memory formation after mild COVID-19. TCRdb reanalysed the 5' RACE reads using MiXCR and keeps one entry per CDR3 protein. The sample records about 210,000 distinct CDR3 sequences, more than 25% being singletons. The sequenced sample was PBMCs or a T cell subset sorted from them (not recorded which). All receptors come from an adult woman who had mild COVID-19 (a few samples of this study predate the infection). Cell type and time point are not known. Both conserved end residues are part of each CDR3. The D gene is left open where the match is weak. The listing skips clone size in some rows; elsewhere it reads once, few, many or a size class.

v_call	d_call	clone_size	cdr3_length	j_call	cdr3_nt	cdr3_aa
TRBV7-9	.	few	14	TRBJ2-2	TGTGCCAGCAGCCGACCTTTGGTGGCCGGGGAGCTGTTTTTT	CASSRPLVAGELFF
TRBV12-3/TRBV12-4	.	few	16	TRBJ2-7	TGTGCCAGCAGCCTCAGGGGCACTAGAGCCTTGGACGAGCAGTACTTC	CASSLRGTRALDEQYF
TRBV28	.	.	16	TRBJ1-1	TGTGCCAGCAGTTCGACTCCAACTCGGGCGAACACTGAAGCTTTCTTT	CASSSTPTRANTEAFF
TRBV6-1	.	few	14	TRBJ2-7	TGTGCCAGCAGTGAGGCGGGACGGGCTTACGAGCAGTACTTC	CASSEAGRAYEQYF
TRBV9	.	few	15	TRBJ2-3	TGTGCCAGCAGCGTACAAGCGTCTAGCACAGATACGCAGTATTTT	CASSVQASSTDTQYF
TRBV29-1	.	few	11	TRBJ2-7	TGCAGCGTGTGGACAGAGTACGAGCAGTACTTC	CSVWTEYEQYF
TRBV24-1	.	few	13	TRBJ2-1	TGTGCCCCCCCCGGACAGAATATTGATGAGCAGTTCTTC	CAPPGQNIDEQFF
TRBV29-1	.	.	14	TRBJ2-2	TGCAGCGTTGAATGGTGGGAAAACACCGGGGAGCTGTTTTTT	CSVEWWENTGELFF
TRBV12-3/TRBV12-4	.	.	13	TRBJ2-7	TGTGCCAGCAGTTTAGGGACACCGCACGAGCAGTACTTC	CASSLGTPHEQYF
TRBV10-3	.	few	14	TRBJ2-7	TGTGCCATCAGTTTTGAAACAGGAACCTACGAGCAGTACTTC	CAISFETGTYEQYF
TRBV7-9	TRBD1	.	18	TRBJ1-1	TGTGCCAGCAGCTCCCAGGCCGGATGGGGCCAGGGGGCCACTGAAGCTTTCTTT	CASSSQAGWGQGATEAFF
TRBV18	TRBD1	.	16	TRBJ1-2	TGTGCCAGCTCACCGCAGCAGGGACAGGGACGCTCCGGCTACACCTTC	CASSPQQGQGRSGYTF
TRBV27	TRBD1	.	14	TRBJ2-5	TGTGCCAGCAGTCGGGACAGGGGGCCGGGGACCCAGTACTTC	CASSRDRGPGTQYF
TRBV5-1	TRBD2	.	14	TRBJ2-3	TGCGCCAGCGGCGTAAGCGGGGGCACAGATACGCAGTATTTT	CASGVSGGTDTQYF
TRBV6-5	.	.	16	TRBJ2-3	TGTGCCAGCAGTTACACCCTAGTAGAGGTGCCAGATACGCAGTATTTT	CASSYTLVEVPDTQYF
TRBV4-3	.	many	16	TRBJ2-7	TGCGCCAGCAGCGTATGGGGCGGGGCCGGCTCCTACGAGCAGTACTTC	CASSVWGGAGSYEQYF
TRBV6-4	TRBD2	few	13	TRBJ2-1	TGTGCCAGCGGGACTAGCGGGGAGGGTGAGCAGTTCTTC	CASGTSGEGEQFF
TRBV7-9	.	few	15	TRBJ1-1	TGTGCCAGCAGCTCGAACAGGGATACGAACACTGAAGCTTTCTTT	CASSSNRDTNTEAFF
TRBV24-1	TRBD1	.	17	TRBJ2-7	TGTGCCACCAGTGATTTGCTCAGGACAGGGGCTCGTAACGAGCAGTACTTC	CATSDLLRTGARNEQYF
TRBV7-8	.	.	13	TRBJ1-2	TGTGCCAGCAGCTTAAGAGGAGGCAGGGTGCGCACCTTC	CASSLRGGRVRTF
TRBV25-1	.	few	15	TRBJ1-2	TGTGCCAGCAGTGAACTCGGGGATACCTTCTATGGCTACACCTTC	CASSELGDTFYGYTF
TRBV7-9	.	many	14	TRBJ2-2	TGTGCCAGCAGCTTAAGAGGCTTCACCGGGGAGCTGTTTTTT	CASSLRGFTGELFF
TRBV12-3/TRBV12-4	.	many	16	TRBJ2-2	TGTGCCAGCAGTAGAATGGGGACGTTTGTCCCCGGGGAGCTGTTTTTT	CASSRMGTFVPGELFF
TRBV5-4	.	few	16	TRBJ2-1	TGTGCCAGCAGCTCCTTTAGAACCCTGGAGGATAATGAGCAGTTCTTC	CASSSFRTLEDNEQFF
TRBV29-1	.	few	15	TRBJ2-7	TGCAGCGTCTCCGGGACCCAACCGTTCTCCTACGAGCAGTACTTC	CSVSGTQPFSYEQYF
TRBV12-3/TRBV12-4	.	few	17	TRBJ2-7	TGTGCCAGCAGCCTGGACAGTATGAGGGGCATTCCCTACGAGCAGTACTTC	CASSLDSMRGIPYEQYF
TRBV5-4	.	.	15	TRBJ2-5	TGTGCCAGCAGCTTGACCGCCGGGGCCCAAGAGACCCAGTACTTC	CASSLTAGAQETQYF
TRBV15	.	.	11	TRBJ2-7	TGTGCCACCAGGTCAGGGAGAGAGCAGTACTTC	CATRSGREQYF
TRBV7-6	.	few	14	TRBJ2-3	TGTGCCAGCAGCTCGACTAGGGGCACAGATACGCAGTATTTT	CASSSTRGTDTQYF
TRBV11-3	.	few	12	TRBJ2-7	TGTGCCAGCAGCCTTTTCAAGGAGGAGCAGTACTTC	CASSLFKEEQYF
TRBV24-1	.	.	13	TRBJ2-2	TGTGCCACCAGCCCCTGGGCCACCGGGGAGCTGTTTTTT	CATSPWATGELFF
TRBV20-1	TRBD2	.	14	TRBJ2-1	TGCAGTGCTAGAGTAGCGGGGAGTACAATGACGCAGTTCTTC	CSARVAGSTMTQFF
TRBV11-3	.	.	14	TRBJ1-6	TGTGCCAGCAGCTTCTCGGGGGGTAATTCACCCCTCCACTTT	CASSFSGGNSPLHF
TRBV12-3/TRBV12-4	TRBD1	few	14	TRBJ2-7	TGTGCCAGCAGTTGGGACAGGGAATCCTACGAGCAGTACTTC	CASSWDRESYEQYF
TRBV24-1	.	.	13	TRBJ2-3	TGTGCCACCAGTGAGCTCTTTGGAGATACGCAGTATTTT	CATSELFGDTQYF
TRBV27	.	many	16	TRBJ2-7	TGTGCCAGCAGTATTGATCCCAACAGGGCGGTGAACTCGGAGTACTTC	CASSIDPNRAVNSEYF
TRBV9	TRBD1	.	16	TRBJ2-2	TGTGCCAGCAGCCGTCCACAGGGGATGTTCACCGGGGAGCTGTTTTTT	CASSRPQGMFTGELFF
TRBV12-3/TRBV12-4	TRBD2	.	16	TRBJ2-5	TGTGCCAGCAGCCGTTCCTACGCGGGGGTATGGGAGACCCAGTACTTC	CASSRSYAGVWETQYF
TRBV7-9	.	few	14	TRBJ2-1	TGTGCCAGCAGCTTAGCTGCCAGGCTGAATGAGCAGTTCTTC	CASSLAARLNEQFF
TRBV6-5	TRBD2	.	16	TRBJ2-4	TGTGCCAGCAGTTTGGGACTAGCGGTAGCCAAAAACATTCAGTACTTC	CASSLGLAVAKNIQYF
TRBV27	TRBD1	few	16	TRBJ2-7	TGTGCCAGCAGGGGTACAGGGGGGCCACTGAGCTACGAGCAGTACTTC	CASRGTGGPLSYEQYF
TRBV14	TRBD1	.	16	TRBJ1-1	TGTGCCAGCAGCCAAGTCAGGGGGCTATGGGACACTGAAGCTTTCTTT	CASSQVRGLWDTEAFF
TRBV12-3/TRBV12-4	TRBD1	.	13	TRBJ1-2	TGTGCCAGCAGTTCTCACAGGGGTTATGGCTACACCTTC	CASSSHRGYGYTF
TRBV3-1	.	.	18	TRBJ2-3	TGTGCCAGCAGCCAAGTTGTCCAAACGGGGGTAGTCAGTGATACGCAGTATTTT	CASSQVVQTGVVSDTQYF
TRBV6-2/TRBV6-3	.	few	19	TRBJ2-4	TGTGCCAGCAGTTACGAAACCCCAGATGGGGAATCGGCCAAAAACATTCAGTACTTC	CASSYETPDGESAKNIQYF
TRBV7-6	.	.	16	TRBJ2-5	TGTGCCAGCAGCTTAGTCGGCAGGAGAGACCAAGAGACCCAGTACTTC	CASSLVGRRDQETQYF
TRBV18	TRBD2	few	21	TRBJ2-7	TGTGCCAGCTCACCCGGACCCCCAGGGGCGCCGAAGACTAGCGAGGCCTACGAGCAGTACTTC	CASSPGPPGAPKTSEAYEQYF
TRBV29-1	TRBD2	few	18	TRBJ2-1	TGCAGCGTTGGTCCCGGGCTAGCGGGAGTGGGCTCCTACAATGAGCAGTTCTTC	CSVGPGLAGVGSYNEQFF
TRBV4-2	TRBD1	.	14	TRBJ2-1	TGTGCCAGCAGCCTCGACAGGGGCAAGAATGAGCAGTTCTTC	CASSLDRGKNEQFF
TRBV10-3	TRBD1	.	15	TRBJ1-2	TGTGCCATCAAGGGGCAGGGGGCCCAGGACTATGGCTACACCTTC	CAIKGQGAQDYGYTF